This TCR beta chain came from a study of human T cells and chemical hapten exposure. Stated time point: pre-sensitization, week 0. The treatment denotes: therapeutic diphenylcyclopropenone sensitization with weekly scalp DPC. TCRdb reprocessed the RACE reads with MiXCR, giving one entry per CDR3 protein. The sample contains over 300,000 distinct CDR3 sequences, roughly 5.3% of which appear only once. The TCR originated in a woman between 50 and 59 years old with alopecia areata. Some clones in this sample may be carry-over from other donors' samples. Specimen: whole blood, collected in connection with sensitization to the hapten diphenylcyclopropenone (DPC).

Written as DNA, the CDR3 is TGCAGTGCTAGATCCCTAGCGGGAGGAGGAACCGGGGAGCTGTTTTTT. Translating gives CSARSLAGGGTGELFF. The J gene is TRBJ2-2, the V gene TRBV20-1, with 11 positions matching TRBD2. The CDR3 sequence is 16 residues long. V dropped 2 bases and J dropped 5; count of bases not matched to a gene: 7. CDR1 and CDR2 from the germline V gene are DFQATT and SNEGSKA (reference sequence).